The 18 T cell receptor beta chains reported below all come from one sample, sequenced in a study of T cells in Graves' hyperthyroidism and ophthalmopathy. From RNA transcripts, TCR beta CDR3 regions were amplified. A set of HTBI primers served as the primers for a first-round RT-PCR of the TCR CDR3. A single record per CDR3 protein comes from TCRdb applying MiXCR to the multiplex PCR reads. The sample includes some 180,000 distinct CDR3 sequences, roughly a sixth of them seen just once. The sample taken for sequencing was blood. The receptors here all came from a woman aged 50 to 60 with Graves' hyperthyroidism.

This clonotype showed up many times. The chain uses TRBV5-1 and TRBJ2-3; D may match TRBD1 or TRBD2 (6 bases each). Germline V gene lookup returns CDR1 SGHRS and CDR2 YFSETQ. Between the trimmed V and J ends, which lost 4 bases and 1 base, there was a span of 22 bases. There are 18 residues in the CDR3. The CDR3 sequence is CASSPNALPGARTDTQYF. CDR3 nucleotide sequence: TGCGCCAGCAGCCCGAATGCACTGCCGGGGGCACGCACAGATACGCAGTATTTT. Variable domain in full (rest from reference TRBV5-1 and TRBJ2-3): KAGVTQTPRYLIKTRGQQVTLSCSPISGHRSVSWYQQTPGQGLQFLFEYFSETQRNKGNFPGRFSGRQFSNSRSEMNVSTLELGDSALYLCASSPNALPGARTDTQYFGPGTRLTVL.

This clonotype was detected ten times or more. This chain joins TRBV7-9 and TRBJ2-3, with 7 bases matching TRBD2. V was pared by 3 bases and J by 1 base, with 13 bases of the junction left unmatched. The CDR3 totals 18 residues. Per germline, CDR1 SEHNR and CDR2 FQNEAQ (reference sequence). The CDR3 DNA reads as TGTGCCAGCAGCTTTCCGTCGGTCCAACGGGGGGGCACAGATACGCAGTATTTT. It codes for CASSFPSVQRGGTDTQYF.

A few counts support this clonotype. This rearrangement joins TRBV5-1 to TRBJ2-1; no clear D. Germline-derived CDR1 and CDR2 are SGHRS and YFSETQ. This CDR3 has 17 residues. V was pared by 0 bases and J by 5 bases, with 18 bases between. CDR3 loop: CASSLESAGYFNNEQFF. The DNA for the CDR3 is TGCGCCAGCAGCTTGGAATCGGCAGGCTACTTTAACAATGAGCAGTTCTTC.

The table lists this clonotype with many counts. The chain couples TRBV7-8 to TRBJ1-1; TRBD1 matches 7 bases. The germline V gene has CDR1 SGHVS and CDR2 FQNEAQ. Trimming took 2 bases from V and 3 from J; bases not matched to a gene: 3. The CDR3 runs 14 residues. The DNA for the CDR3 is TGTGCCAGCAGCTTAACAGGGGAGTACACTGAAGCTTTCTTT. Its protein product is CASSLTGEYTEAFF.

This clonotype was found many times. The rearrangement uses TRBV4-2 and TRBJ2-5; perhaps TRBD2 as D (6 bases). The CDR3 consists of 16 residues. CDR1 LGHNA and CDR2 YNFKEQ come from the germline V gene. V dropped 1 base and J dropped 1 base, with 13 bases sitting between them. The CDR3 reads CASSQGPSEGQETQYF. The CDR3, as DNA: TGTGCCAGCAGCCAAGGTCCCTCGGAGGGCCAAGAGACCCAGTACTTC.

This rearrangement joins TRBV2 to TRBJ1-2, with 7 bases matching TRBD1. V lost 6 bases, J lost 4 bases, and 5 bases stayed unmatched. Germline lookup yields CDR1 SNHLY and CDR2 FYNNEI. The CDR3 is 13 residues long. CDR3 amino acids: CASSRQGSYGYTF. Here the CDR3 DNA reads TGTGCCAGCAGCAGACAGGGTAGCTATGGCTACACCTTC.

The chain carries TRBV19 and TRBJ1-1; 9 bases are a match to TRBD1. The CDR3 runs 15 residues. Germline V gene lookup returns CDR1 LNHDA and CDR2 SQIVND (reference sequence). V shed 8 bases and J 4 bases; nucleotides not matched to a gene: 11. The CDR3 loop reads CASSPPRTGVTEAFF. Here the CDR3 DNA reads TGTGCCAGTTCACCCCCCCGGACAGGGGTCACTGAAGCTTTCTTT.

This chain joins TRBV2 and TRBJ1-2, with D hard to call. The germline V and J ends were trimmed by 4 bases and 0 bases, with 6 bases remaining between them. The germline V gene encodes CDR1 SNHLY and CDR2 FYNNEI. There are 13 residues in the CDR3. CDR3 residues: CASSGTPNYGYTF. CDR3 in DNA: TGTGCCAGCAGTGGAACCCCTAACTATGGCTACACCTTC.

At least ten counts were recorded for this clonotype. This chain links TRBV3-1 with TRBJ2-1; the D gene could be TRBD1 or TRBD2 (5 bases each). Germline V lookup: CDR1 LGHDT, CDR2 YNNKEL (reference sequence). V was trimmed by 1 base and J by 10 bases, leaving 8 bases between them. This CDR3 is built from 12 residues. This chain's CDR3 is CASSQVWGEQFF. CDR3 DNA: TGTGCCAGCAGCCAAGTATGGGGGGAGCAGTTCTTC.

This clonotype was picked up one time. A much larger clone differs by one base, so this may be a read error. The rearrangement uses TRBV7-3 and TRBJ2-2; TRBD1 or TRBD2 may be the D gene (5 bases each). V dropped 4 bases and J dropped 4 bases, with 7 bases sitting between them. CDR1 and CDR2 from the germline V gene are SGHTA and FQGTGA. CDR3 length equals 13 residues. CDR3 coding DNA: TGTGCCAGCAGCTCAGGGACCACCGGGGAGCTGTTTTTT. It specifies CASSSGTTGELFF.

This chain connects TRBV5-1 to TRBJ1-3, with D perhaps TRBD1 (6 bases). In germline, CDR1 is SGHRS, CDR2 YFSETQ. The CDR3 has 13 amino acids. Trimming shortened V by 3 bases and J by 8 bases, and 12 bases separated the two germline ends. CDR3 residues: CASSSERGDTIYF. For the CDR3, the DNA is TGCGCCAGCAGCTCGGAGAGGGGGGACACCATATATTTT.

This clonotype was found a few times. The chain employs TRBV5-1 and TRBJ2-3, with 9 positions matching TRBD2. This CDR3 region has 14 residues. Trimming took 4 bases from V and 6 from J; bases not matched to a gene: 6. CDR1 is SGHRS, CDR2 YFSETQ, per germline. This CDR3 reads CASSALRGGDTQYF. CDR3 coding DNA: TGCGCCAGCAGCGCCTTGCGGGGGGGTGATACGCAGTATTTT.

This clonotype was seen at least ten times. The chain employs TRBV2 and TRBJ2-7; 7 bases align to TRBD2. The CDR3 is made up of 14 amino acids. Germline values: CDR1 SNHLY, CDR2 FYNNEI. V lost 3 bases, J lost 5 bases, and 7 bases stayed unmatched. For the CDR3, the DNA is TGTGCCAGCAGTGAGGCTAGCGGCTCTGACGAGCAGTACTTC. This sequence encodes CASSEASGSDEQYF.

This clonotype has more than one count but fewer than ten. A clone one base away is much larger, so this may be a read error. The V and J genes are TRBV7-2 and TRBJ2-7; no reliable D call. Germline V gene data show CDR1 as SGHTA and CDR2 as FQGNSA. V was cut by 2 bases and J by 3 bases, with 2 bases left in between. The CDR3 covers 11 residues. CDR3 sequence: CASSLYYEQYF. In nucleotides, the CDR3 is TGTGCCAGCAGCTTATACTACGAGCAGTACTTC.

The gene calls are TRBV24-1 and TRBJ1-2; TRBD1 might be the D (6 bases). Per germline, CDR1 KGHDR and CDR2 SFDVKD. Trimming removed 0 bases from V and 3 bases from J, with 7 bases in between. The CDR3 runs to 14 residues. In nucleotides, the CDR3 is TGTGCCACCAGTGATTTGTCAGGGGACTATGGCTACACCTTC. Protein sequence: CATSDLSGDYGYTF.

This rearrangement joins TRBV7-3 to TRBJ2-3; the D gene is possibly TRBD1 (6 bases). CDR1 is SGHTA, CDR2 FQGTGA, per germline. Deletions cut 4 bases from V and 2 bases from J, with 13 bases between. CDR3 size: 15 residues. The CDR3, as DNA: TGTGCCAGCAGCTCAGGGCAGGGACACACAGATACGCAGTATTTT. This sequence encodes CASSSGQGHTDTQYF.

The CDR3 spells CASTSLAGVGTGELFF. The CDR3 DNA sequence: TGTGCCAGCACATCACTCGCGGGAGTTGGCACCGGGGAGCTGTTTTTT. V gene TRBV7-9 combines with J gene TRBJ2-2; the match to TRBD2 covers 7 bases. This CDR3 is 16 amino acids long. Germline V gene data show CDR1 as SEHNR and CDR2 as FQNEAQ (reference sequence). After removal of 7 bases from V and 4 bases from J, the junction contained 12 bases not matched to a gene. Using reference TRBV7-9 and TRBJ2-2 for the parts outside the CDR3, the full variable domain is DTGVSQNPRHKITKRGQNVTFRCDPISEHNRLYWYRQTLGQGPEFLTYFQNEAQLEKSRLLSDRFSAERPKGSFSTLEIQRTEQGDSAMYLCASTSLAGVGTGELFFGEGSRLTVL.

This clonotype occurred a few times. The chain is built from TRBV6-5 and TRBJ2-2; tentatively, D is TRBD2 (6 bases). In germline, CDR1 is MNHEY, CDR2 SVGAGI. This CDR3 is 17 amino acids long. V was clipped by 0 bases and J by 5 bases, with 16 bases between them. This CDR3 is CASSYSWEIAGTGELFF. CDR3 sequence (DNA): TGTGCCAGCAGTTACTCGTGGGAGATCGCGGGGACCGGGGAGCTGTTTTTT.